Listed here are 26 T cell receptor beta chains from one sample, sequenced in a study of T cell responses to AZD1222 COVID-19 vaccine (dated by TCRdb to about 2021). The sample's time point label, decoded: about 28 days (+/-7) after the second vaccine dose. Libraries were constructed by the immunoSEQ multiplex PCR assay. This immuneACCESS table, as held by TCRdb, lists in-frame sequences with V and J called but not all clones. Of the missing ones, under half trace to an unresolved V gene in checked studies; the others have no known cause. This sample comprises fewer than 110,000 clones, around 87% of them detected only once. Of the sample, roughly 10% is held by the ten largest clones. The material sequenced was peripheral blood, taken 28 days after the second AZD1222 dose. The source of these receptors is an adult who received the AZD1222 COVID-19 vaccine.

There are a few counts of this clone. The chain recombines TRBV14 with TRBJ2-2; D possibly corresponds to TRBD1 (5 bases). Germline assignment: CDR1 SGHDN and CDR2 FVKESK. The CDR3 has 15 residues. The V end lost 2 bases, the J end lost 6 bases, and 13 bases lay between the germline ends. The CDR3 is CASSQQGPGPGELFF. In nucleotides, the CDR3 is TGTGCCAGCAGCCAACAGGGCCCCGGTCCCGGGGAGCTGTTTTTT.

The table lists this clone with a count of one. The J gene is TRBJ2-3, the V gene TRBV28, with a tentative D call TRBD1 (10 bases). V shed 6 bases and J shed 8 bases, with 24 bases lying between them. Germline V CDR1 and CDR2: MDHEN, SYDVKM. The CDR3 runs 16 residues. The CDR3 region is CASSSPTGGGRGTQYF. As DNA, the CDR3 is TGTGCCAGCAGCTCTCCGACAGGGGGCGGGAGGGGTACGCAGTATTTT.

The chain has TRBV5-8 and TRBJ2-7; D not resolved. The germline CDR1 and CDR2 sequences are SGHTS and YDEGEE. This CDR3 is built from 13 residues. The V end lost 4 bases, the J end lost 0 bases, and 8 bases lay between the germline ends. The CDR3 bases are TGTGCCAGCAGCCCCGCGAGCTCCTACGAGCAGTACTTC. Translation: CASSPASSYEQYF.

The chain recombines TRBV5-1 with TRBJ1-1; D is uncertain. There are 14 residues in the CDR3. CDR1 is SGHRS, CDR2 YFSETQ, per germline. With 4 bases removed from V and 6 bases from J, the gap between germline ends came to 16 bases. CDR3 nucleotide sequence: TGCGCCAGCAGCGCCCGGGGAACTCCACCTGAAGCTTTCTTT. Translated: CASSARGTPPEAFF.

CDR3 bases: TGTGCCAGCAGCCCACGAAGCGCGAGCTCCTACAATGAGCAGTTCTTC. Protein product: CASSPRSASSYNEQFF. The chain employs TRBV7-9 and TRBJ2-1; no firm D call. Germline V gives CDR1 SEHNR, CDR2 FQNEAQ (reference sequence). The CDR3 has 16 amino acids. Trimming pared 5 bases from V and 0 bases from J, leaving 14 bases between.

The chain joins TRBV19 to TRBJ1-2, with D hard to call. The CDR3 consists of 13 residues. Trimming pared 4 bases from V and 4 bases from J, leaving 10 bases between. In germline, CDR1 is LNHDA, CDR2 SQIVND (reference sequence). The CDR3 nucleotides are TGTGCCAGTAGTAGGGGTTCGGGCTATGGCTACACCTTC. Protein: CASSRGSGYGYTF.

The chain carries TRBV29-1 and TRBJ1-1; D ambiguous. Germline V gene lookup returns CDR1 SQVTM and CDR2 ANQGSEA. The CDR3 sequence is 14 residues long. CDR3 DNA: TGCACCTTCGGGGTGGGTGGTTTGGACACTGAAGCTTTCTTT. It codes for CTFGVGGLDTEAFF.

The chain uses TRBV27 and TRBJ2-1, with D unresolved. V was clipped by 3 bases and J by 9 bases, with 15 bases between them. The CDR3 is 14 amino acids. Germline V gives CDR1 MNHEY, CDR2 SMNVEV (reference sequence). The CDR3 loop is CASSFWSAPIEQFF. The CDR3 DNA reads TGTGCCAGCAGTTTTTGGTCGGCTCCCATTGAGCAGTTCTTC.

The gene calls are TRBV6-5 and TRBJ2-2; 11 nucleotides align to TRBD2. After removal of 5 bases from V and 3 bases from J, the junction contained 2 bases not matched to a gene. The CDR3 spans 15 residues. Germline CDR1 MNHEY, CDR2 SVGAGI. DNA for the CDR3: TGTGCCAGCAGTAAACTAGCGGGGGACACCGGGGAGCTGTTTTTT. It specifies CASSKLAGDTGELFF.

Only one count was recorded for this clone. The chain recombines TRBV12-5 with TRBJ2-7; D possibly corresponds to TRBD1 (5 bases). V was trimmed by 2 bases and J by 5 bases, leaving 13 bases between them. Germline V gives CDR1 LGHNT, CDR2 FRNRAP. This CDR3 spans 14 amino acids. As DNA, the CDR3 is TGTGCTAGTGGTTTGCTGCAGGGCCCCAACGAGCAGTACTTC. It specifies CASGLLQGPNEQYF.

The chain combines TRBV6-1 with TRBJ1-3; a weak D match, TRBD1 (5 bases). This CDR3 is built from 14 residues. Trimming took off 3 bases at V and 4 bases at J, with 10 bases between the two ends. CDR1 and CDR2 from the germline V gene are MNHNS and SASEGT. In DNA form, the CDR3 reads TGTGCCAGCAGTGACCAGGGAGCCGGAAACACCATATATTTT. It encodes CASSDQGAGNTIYF.

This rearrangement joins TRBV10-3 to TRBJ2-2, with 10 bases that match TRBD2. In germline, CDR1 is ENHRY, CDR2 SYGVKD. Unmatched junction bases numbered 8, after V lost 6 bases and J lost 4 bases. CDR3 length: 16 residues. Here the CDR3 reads CAIRDDTSGITGELFF. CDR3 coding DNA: TGTGCCATCAGGGACGACACTAGCGGGATCACCGGGGAGCTGTTTTTT.

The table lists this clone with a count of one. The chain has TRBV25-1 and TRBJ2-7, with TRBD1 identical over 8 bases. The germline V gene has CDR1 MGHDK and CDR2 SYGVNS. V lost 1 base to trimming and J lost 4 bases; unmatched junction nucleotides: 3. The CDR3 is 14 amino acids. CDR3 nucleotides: TGTGCCAGCAGTGAATCTGACAGGGGTTACGAGCAGTACTTC. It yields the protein CASSESDRGYEQYF.

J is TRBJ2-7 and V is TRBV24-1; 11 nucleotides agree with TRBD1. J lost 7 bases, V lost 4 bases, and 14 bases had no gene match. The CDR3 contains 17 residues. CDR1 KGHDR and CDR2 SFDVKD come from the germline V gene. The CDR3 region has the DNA TGTGCCACCAGTGACCCAGGCACCGGGACAGGGGGTCAAGAGCAGTACTTC. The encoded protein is CATSDPGTGTGGQEQYF.

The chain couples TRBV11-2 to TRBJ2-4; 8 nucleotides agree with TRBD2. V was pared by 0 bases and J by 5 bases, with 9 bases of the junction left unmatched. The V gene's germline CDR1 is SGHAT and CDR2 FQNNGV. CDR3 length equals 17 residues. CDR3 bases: TGTGCCAGCAGCTTAGAGGTCCGACGGGGGGGCCAAAACATTCAGTACTTC. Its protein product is CASSLEVRRGGQNIQYF. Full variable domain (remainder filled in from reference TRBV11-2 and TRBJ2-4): EAGVAQSPRYKIIEKRQSVAFWCNPISGHATLYWYQQILGQGPKLLIQFQNNGVVDDSQLPKDRFSAERLKGVDSTLKIQPAKLEDSAVYLCASSLEVRRGGQNIQYFGAGTRLSVL.

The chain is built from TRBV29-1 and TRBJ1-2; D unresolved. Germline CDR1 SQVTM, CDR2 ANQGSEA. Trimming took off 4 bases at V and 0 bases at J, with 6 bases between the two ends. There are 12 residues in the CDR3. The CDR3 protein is CSVVASNYGYTF. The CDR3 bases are TGCAGCGTTGTCGCCTCTAACTATGGCTACACCTTC.

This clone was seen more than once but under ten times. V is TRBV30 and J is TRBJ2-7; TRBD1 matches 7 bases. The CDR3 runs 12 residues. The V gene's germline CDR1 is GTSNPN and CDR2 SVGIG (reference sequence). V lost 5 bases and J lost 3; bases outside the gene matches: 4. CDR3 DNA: TGTGCCTGGGGGACAGCTAACTACGAGCAGTACTTC. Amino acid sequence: CAWGTANYEQYF.

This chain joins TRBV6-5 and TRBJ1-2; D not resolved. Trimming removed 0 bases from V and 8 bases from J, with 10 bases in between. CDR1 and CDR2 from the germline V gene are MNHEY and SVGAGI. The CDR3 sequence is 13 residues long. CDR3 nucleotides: TGTGCCAGCAGTTACTCTGGCCGAACCGGCTACACCTTC. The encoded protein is CASSYSGRTGYTF.

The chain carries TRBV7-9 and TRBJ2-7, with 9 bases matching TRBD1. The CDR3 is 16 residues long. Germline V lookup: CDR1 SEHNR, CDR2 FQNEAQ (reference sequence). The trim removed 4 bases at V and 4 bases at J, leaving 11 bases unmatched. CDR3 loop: CASSSVSGTGTYEQYF. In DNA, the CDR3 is TGTGCCAGCAGCTCCGTATCCGGGACAGGGACGTACGAGCAGTACTTC. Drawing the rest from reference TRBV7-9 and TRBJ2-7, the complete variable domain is DTGVSQNPRHKITKRGQNVTFRCDPISEHNRLYWYRQTLGQGPEFLTYFQNEAQLEKSRLLSDRFSAERPKGSFSTLEIQRTEQGDSAMYLCASSSVSGTGTYEQYFGPGTRLTVT.

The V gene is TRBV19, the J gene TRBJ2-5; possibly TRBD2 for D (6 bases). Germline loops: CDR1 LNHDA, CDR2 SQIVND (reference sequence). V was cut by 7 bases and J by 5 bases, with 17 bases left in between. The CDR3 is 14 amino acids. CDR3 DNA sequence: TGTGCCAGTACCTCCGGACCAGGAGGGGAGACCCAGTACTTC. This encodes CASTSGPGGETQYF.

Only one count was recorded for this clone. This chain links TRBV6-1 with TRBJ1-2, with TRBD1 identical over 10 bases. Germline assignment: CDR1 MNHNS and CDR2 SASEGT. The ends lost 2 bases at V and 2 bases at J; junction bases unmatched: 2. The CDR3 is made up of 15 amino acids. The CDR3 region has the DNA TGTGCCAGCAGTGAACCGGGACAGGGGAACTATGGCTACACCTTC. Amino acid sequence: CASSEPGQGNYGYTF.

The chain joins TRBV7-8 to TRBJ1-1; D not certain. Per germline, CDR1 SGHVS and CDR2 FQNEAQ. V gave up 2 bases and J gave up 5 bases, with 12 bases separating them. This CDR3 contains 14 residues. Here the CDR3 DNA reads TGTGCCAGCAGCTTAATCCGGGAATGGACTGAAGCTTTCTTT. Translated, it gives CASSLIREWTEAFF.

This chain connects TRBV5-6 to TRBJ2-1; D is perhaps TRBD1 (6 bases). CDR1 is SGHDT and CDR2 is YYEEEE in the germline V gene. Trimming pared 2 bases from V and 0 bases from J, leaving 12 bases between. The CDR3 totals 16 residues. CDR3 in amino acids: CASSLRGSSSYNEQFF. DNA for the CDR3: TGTGCCAGCAGCTTAAGGGGGTCAAGCTCCTACAATGAGCAGTTCTTC.

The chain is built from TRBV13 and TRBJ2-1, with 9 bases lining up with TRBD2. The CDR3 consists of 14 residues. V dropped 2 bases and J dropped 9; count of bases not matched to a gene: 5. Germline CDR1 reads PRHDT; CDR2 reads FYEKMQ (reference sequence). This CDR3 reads CASSLRGRALEQFF. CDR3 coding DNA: TGTGCCAGCAGCTTACGCGGGAGGGCCCTTGAGCAGTTCTTC.

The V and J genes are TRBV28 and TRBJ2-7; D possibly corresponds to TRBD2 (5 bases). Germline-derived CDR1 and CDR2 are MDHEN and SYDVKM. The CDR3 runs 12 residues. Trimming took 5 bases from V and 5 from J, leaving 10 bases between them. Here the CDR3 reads CASSRGGNEQYF. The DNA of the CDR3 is TGTGCCAGCAGTCGGGGTGGTAACGAGCAGTACTTC. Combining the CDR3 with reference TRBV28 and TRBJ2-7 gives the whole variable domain DVKVTQSSRYLVKRTGEKVFLECVQDMDHENMFWYRQDPGLGLRLIYFSYDVKMKEKGDIPEGYSVSREKKERFSLILESASTNQTSMYLCASSRGGNEQYFGPGTRLTVT.

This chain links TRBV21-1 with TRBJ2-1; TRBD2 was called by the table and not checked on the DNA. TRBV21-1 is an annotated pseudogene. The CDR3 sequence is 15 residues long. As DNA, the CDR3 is TGTGCCAGCAGCACTGGGAGTCTAGTTCACAATGAGCAGTTCTTC. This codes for CASSTGSLVHNEQFF.